Below are 14 T cell receptor beta chains sequenced from a single sample in a study of blood T cell repertoires in COVID-19 (dated by TCRdb to the early 2020s). Library preparation employed the immunoSEQ multiplex PCR assay. TCRdb stores this immuneACCESS table with in-frame sequences only. Part of the clones is absent; in the studies checked, under half of the shortfall reflects unresolved V genes, and no reason is known for the rest. The sample contains some 82,000 clones, 91% of them found a single time. The top ten clones comprise over 1.5% of the sample. Input material: peripheral blood. Every receptor here comes from a woman between 50 and 59 years old in a cohort sampled during active COVID-19.

This clone was seen more than once but under ten times. The chain joins TRBV3-1 (or the pseudogene TRBV3-2) to TRBJ1-5, with 9 bases identical to TRBD1. Germline CDR1 LGHDT, CDR2 YNNKEL (reference sequence). The CDR3 loop spans 17 amino acids. Unmatched junction bases numbered 5, after V lost 1 base and J lost 1 base. In DNA, the CDR3 is TGTGCCAGCAGCCAAGGGACAGGGGTGGGGAGCAATCAGCCCCAGCATTTT. Translated: CASSQGTGVGSNQPQHF.

The CDR3 DNA reads as TGTGCCAGCAGGAACACAGGGAAGAGAGGCTACACCTTC. It is translated as CASRNTGKRGYTF. The chain is built from TRBV2 and TRBJ1-2; D may be TRBD1 (6 bases). This CDR3 has 13 residues. Deletions cut 6 bases from V and 8 bases from J, with 16 bases between. From germline, CDR1 is SNHLY and CDR2 FYNNEI.

In regard to this clone: The sample carries other DNA sequences with the same CDR3. V and J are TRBV5-1 and TRBJ1-4, with 9 bases matching TRBD1. This CDR3 has 14 amino acids. CDR1 is SGHRS and CDR2 is YFSETQ in the germline V gene. The junction had 2 bases not matched to a gene; V was cut back by 4 bases and J by 4 bases. In DNA, the CDR3 is TGCGCCAGCAGCCAGGGACAGGGTAATGAAAAACTGTTTTTT. This sequence encodes CASSQGQGNEKLFF.

The chain joins TRBV10-3 to TRBJ2-1; 7 bases are shared with TRBD2. J lost 2 bases, V lost 6 bases, and 10 bases had no gene match. The CDR3 has 16 residues. The V gene's germline CDR1 is ENHRY and CDR2 SYGVKD. CDR3 loop: CAIRFGTTPPYNEQFF. The CDR3 nucleotides are TGTGCCATCAGATTCGGGACTACTCCACCCTACAATGAGCAGTTCTTC.

The chain uses TRBV10-1 and TRBJ2-7; TRBD2 agrees at 7 bases. Germline assignment: CDR1 WNHNN and CDR2 SYGVQD (reference sequence). The junction had 9 bases not matched to a gene; V was cut back by 6 bases and J by 7 bases. This CDR3 is built from 13 residues. CDR3 nucleotide sequence: TGCGCCAGCAGGACGGGACTACCGGTAGAGCAGTACTTC. This gives the protein CASRTGLPVEQYF.

The chain employs TRBV10-1 and TRBJ2-1; TRBD2 agrees at 13 bases. V was pared by 2 bases and J by 3 bases, with 7 bases of the junction left unmatched. The CDR3 is made up of 18 amino acids. In germline, CDR1 is WNHNN, CDR2 SYGVQD (reference sequence). The chain's CDR3 is CASSEPKLAGGVYNEQFF. In DNA, the CDR3 is TGCGCCAGCAGTGAGCCAAAACTAGCGGGAGGGGTCTACAATGAGCAGTTCTTC.

The chain couples TRBV6-5 to TRBJ1-6, with D possibly being TRBD1 (5 bases). Per germline, CDR1 MNHEY and CDR2 SVGAGI. The CDR3 consists of 13 residues. V was trimmed by 8 bases and J by 3 bases, leaving 8 bases between them. Written as DNA, the CDR3 is TGTGCCAGCGACCAGGGCTATAATTCACCCCTCCACTTT. Translation: CASDQGYNSPLHF.

On this clone: Distinct nucleotide sequences in the sample also encode this CDR3. The chain recombines TRBV18 with TRBJ1-2; TRBD1 is a possible D gene (6 bases). CDR1 and CDR2 from the germline V gene are KGHSH and LQKENI. V dropped 3 bases and J dropped 2 bases, with 7 bases sitting between them. The CDR3 extends over 13 amino acids. The CDR3 reads CASSPGQNYGYTF. In DNA form, the CDR3 reads TGTGCCAGCTCACCTGGACAGAACTATGGCTACACCTTC.

The V and J genes are TRBV3-1 (or the pseudogene TRBV3-2) and TRBJ1-1; possibly TRBD1 for D (5 bases). V lost 7 bases and J lost 1, with 16 bases in between. This CDR3 has 15 amino acids. Germline CDR1 and CDR2: LGHDT and YNNKEL (reference sequence). The CDR3 DNA follows: TGTGCCAGCAACCACTTAGACAGATCGAACACTGAAGCTTTCTTT. Translating gives CASNHLDRSNTEAFF.

J is TRBJ1-5 and V is TRBV12-3 or TRBV12-4; D is undetermined. The CDR3 loop spans 12 amino acids. V lost 3 bases to trimming and J lost 6 bases, with 6 bases between them. DNA of the CDR3: TGTGCCAGCAGTTTTGAGGCTCAGCCCCAGCATTTT. Protein: CASSFEAQPQHF.

The rearrangement links TRBV6-5 to TRBJ2-5; the match to TRBD2 covers 13 bases. The CDR3 covers 15 residues. Germline V gene data show CDR1 as MNHEY and CDR2 as SVGAGI. V shed 4 bases, J shed 3 bases, and the junction held 2 bases outside the gene matches. CDR3 loop: CASSSTSGGKETQYF. The CDR3 nucleotides read TGTGCCAGCAGTTCGACTAGCGGGGGGAAAGAGACCCAGTACTTC.

The chain employs TRBV4-1 and TRBJ1-2, with TRBD1 as a possible D gene (6 bases). Germline V lookup: CDR1 MGHRA, CDR2 YSYEKL. V was pared by 0 bases and J by 6 bases, with 11 bases between. This CDR3 region has 14 residues. The CDR3, as DNA: TGCGCCAGCAGCCAAGAGAGGGGGTACGATGGCTACACCTTC. Translated: CASSQERGYDGYTF.

This clone has just one count. This chain links TRBV19 with TRBJ2-7, with D possibly TRBD1 on 6 matching bases. CDR1 is LNHDA, CDR2 SQIVND, per germline (reference sequence). Trimming took off 5 bases at V and 1 base at J, with 9 bases between the two ends. This CDR3 has 13 residues. The CDR3 DNA reads TGTGCCAGTAGTCGTGACAGGTCCTACGAGCAGTACTTC. It specifies CASSRDRSYEQYF.

The genes are TRBV7-6 and TRBJ2-5, with D unclear. Germline CDR1 SGHVS, CDR2 FNYEAQ. Trimming took 1 base from V and 4 from J, leaving 4 bases between them. The CDR3 spans 12 residues. The chain's CDR3 is CASSLVLETQYF. CDR3 DNA sequence: TGTGCCAGCAGCTTAGTCTTAGAGACCCAGTACTTC.